These 20 T cell receptor beta chains originate from one sample sequenced in a study of T cells in localized non-small cell lung cancer. Libraries were prepared by immunoSEQ multiplex PCR; TCRdb keeps only in-frame clonotypes and omits some of them. The sample includes around 25,000 clones, roughly 90% of them seen just once. The starting material was peripheral blood, obtained before any cancer treatment. The source of these receptors is a man aged 35 to 69 with stage III squamous cell lung carcinoma.

This chain joins TRBV15 and TRBJ1-1; D not resolved. This CDR3 has 15 residues. V lost 1 base and J 2 bases, leaving 11 bases between the germline ends. Germline V lookup: CDR1 LNHNV, CDR2 YYDKDF (reference sequence). The CDR3 sequence: CATSRVRGSNTEAFF. CDR3 DNA sequence: TGTGCCACCAGCAGAGTTAGAGGCTCCAACACTGAAGCTTTCTTT. The full variable domain, completed using reference TRBV15 and TRBJ1-1, is DAMVIQNPRYQVTQFGKPVTLSCSQTLNHNVMYWYQQKSSQAPKLLFHYYDKDFNNEADTPDNFQSRRPNTSFCFLDIRSPGLGDTAMYLCATSRVRGSNTEAFFGQGTRLTVV.

The chain uses TRBV10-3 and TRBJ1-1; the match to TRBD1 covers 8 bases. The junction had 8 bases not matched to a gene; V was cut back by 11 bases and J by 3 bases. CDR1 and CDR2 (germline): ENHRY, SYGVKD. This CDR3 comprises 13 residues. This CDR3 is CAAHRGVDTEAFF. The CDR3 DNA reads as TGTGCCGCCCACAGGGGGGTTGACACTGAAGCTTTCTTT.

This sequence joins TRBV19 and TRBJ1-4; D unresolved. The CDR3 contains 14 residues. Germline-derived CDR1 and CDR2 are LNHDA and SQIVND (reference sequence). Trimming shortened V by 3 bases and J by 7 bases, and 12 bases separated the two germline ends. Written as DNA, the CDR3 is TGTGCCAGTAGTATCTCAGGATTTGGTGAAAAACTGTTTTTT. Translated: CASSISGFGEKLFF.

The genes are TRBV5-4 and TRBJ2-1; a weak D match, TRBD2 (6 bases). V was cut by 4 bases and J by 8 bases, with 19 bases left in between. CDR1 and CDR2 (germline): SGHNT, YYREEE (reference sequence). The CDR3 contains 15 residues. The CDR3 DNA sequence: TGTGCCAGCAGCGATGGACTACCCGGAGGTCATGAGCAGTTCTTC. It is translated as CASSDGLPGGHEQFF.

This chain connects TRBV6-5 to TRBJ2-7; D might be TRBD2 (6 bases). Germline V gene data show CDR1 as MNHEY and CDR2 as SVGAGI. The CDR3 contains 15 residues. Trimming removed 10 bases at V and 3 bases at J, with 22 bases between. The CDR3 region has the DNA TGTGCCACAAGCCGGGGGACCCTTACCTTCTACGAGCAGTACTTC. Its translation is CATSRGTLTFYEQYF.

The J gene is TRBJ2-7, the V gene TRBV4-1; D may be TRBD2 (7 bases). The length of the CDR3 is 17 residues. Between the trimmed V and J ends, which lost 0 bases and 0 bases, there was a span of 15 bases. The germline gives CDR1 MGHRA, CDR2 YSYEKL. DNA of the CDR3: TGCGCCAGCAGCCAAGAAAGGGGGGGAGGGCTCTCCTACGAGCAGTACTTC. This translates into CASSQERGGGLSYEQYF.

The rearrangement links TRBV6-6 to TRBJ2-5, with 7 bases matching TRBD1. CDR1 MNHNY and CDR2 SVGAGI come from the germline V gene (reference sequence). The CDR3 extends over 15 amino acids. The junction had 2 bases not matched to a gene; V was cut back by 0 bases and J by 1 base. The CDR3 loop is CASSYSTGVQETQYF. Here the CDR3 DNA reads TGTGCCAGCAGTTACTCTACAGGGGTCCAAGAGACCCAGTACTTC.

This chain links TRBV11-2 with TRBJ1-4, with 7 positions matching TRBD1. CDR3 length equals 15 residues. V lost 5 bases and J lost 6; bases outside the gene matches: 9. CDR1 and CDR2 from the germline V gene are SGHAT and FQNNGV. The CDR3 loop reads CASSNRGLGDEKLFF. The DNA for the CDR3 is TGTGCCAGCAGCAACAGGGGTTTGGGAGATGAAAAACTGTTTTTT.

This chain joins TRBV2 and TRBJ1-2; the match to TRBD1 covers 9 bases. The CDR3 is 13 residues long. V gave up 8 bases and J gave up 6 bases; unmatched junction bases: 7. Germline V lookup: CDR1 SNHLY, CDR2 FYNNEI. The CDR3 DNA reads as TGTGCCAGCCGGGACAGGGTTGGCGATGGCTACACCTTC. This sequence encodes CASRDRVGDGYTF. The full variable domain, its missing parts supplied by reference TRBV2 and TRBJ1-2, is EPEVTQTPSHQVTQMGQEVILRCVPISNHLYFYWYRQILGQKVEFLVSFYNNEISEKSEIFDDQFSVERPDGSNFTLKIRSTKLEDSAMYFCASRDRVGDGYTFGSGTRLTVV.

This chain joins TRBV5-6 and TRBJ2-5; D call uncertain. The CDR3 sequence is 13 residues long. The V end lost 0 bases, the J end lost 5 bases, and 8 bases lay between the germline ends. CDR1 is SGHDT and CDR2 is YYEEEE in the germline V gene. For the CDR3, the DNA is TGTGCCAGCAGCTTGGGATTGCGGGAGACCCAGTACTTC. It yields the protein CASSLGLRETQYF.

The sample holds one count of this clone. This sequence joins TRBV5-1 and TRBJ2-2; no definite D call. Trimming left V 0 bases short and J 4 bases short, with 16 bases between. Germline V gives CDR1 SGHRS, CDR2 YFSETQ. CDR3 length: 17 amino acids. CDR3 residues: CASSLGPQSLGTGELFF. In nucleotides, the CDR3 is TGCGCCAGCAGCTTGGGGCCGCAAAGTTTAGGCACCGGGGAGCTGTTTTTT.

Written as DNA, the CDR3 is TGTGCCAGCTCACCTGGCGTCTACAATGAGCAGTTCTTC. This sequence encodes CASSPGVYNEQFF. The V call is TRBV18, the J call TRBJ2-1; no firm D call. Germline V gene data show CDR1 as KGHSH and CDR2 as LQKENI. V lost 3 bases and J 3 bases, leaving 6 bases between the germline ends. CDR3 size: 13 residues.

This clone was seen just once. The CDR3 nucleotides read TGTGCCAGCAGCTGGGACAGGGAGTACGGGTTCTTT. It codes for CASSWDREYGFF. The rearrangement joins TRBV11-2 to TRBJ1-1; 9 nucleotides line up with TRBD1. Germline V gives CDR1 SGHAT, CDR2 FQNNGV. CDR3 length: 12 amino acids. V lost 4 bases, J lost 14 bases, and 8 bases stayed unmatched.

The V and J genes are TRBV30 and TRBJ2-2; TRBD2 is a possible D gene (6 bases). V lost 0 bases, J lost 5 bases, and 10 bases lay in between. The CDR3 spans 14 residues. CDR1 and CDR2 from the germline V gene are GTSNPN and SVGIG (reference sequence). CDR3 coding DNA: TGTGCCTGGAGTGTATCGGCGGGAACCGGGGAGCTGTTTTTT. Protein sequence: CAWSVSAGTGELFF.

This clone appeared a single time. J is TRBJ2-1 and V is TRBV6-4; 7 nucleotides align to TRBD2. Germline CDR1 MRHNA, CDR2 SNTAGT. The V and J ends lost 6 bases and 0 bases, in that order; junction bases with no gene match: 11. There are 17 residues in the CDR3. The DNA of the CDR3 is TGTGCCAGCAGAGCAAGTACTAGCGCCAGCTCCTACAATGAGCAGTTCTTC. It specifies CASRASTSASSYNEQFF.

This chain uses TRBV2 with TRBJ2-7, with a tentative D call TRBD1 (6 bases). The V end was cut by 2 bases, the J end by 7 bases, with 15 bases between. This CDR3 has 14 amino acids. Germline lookup yields CDR1 SNHLY and CDR2 FYNNEI. CDR3 in amino acids: CASSEISTGSEQYF. CDR3 in DNA: TGTGCCAGCAGTGAAATTTCCACAGGGAGTGAGCAGTACTTC.

The chain combines TRBV19 with TRBJ2-1; 13 bases align to TRBD2. The J segment lost 4 bases and the V segment lost 7 bases, leaving 4 bases of the junction unmatched. Germline V gene data show CDR1 as LNHDA and CDR2 as SQIVND (reference sequence). The CDR3 has 15 amino acids. CDR3 bases: TGTGCCAGTACCAAACTAGCGGGAGGGTACAATGAGCAGTTCTTC. This codes for CASTKLAGGYNEQFF. Full variable domain (missing parts from reference TRBV19 and TRBJ2-1): DGGITQSPKYLFRKEGQNVTLSCEQNLNHDAMYWYRQDPGQGLRLIYYSQIVNDFQKGDIAEGYSVSREKKESFPLTVTSAQKNPTAFYLCASTKLAGGYNEQFFGPGTRLTVL.

This chain links TRBV7-9 with TRBJ1-1; D call uncertain. Trimming removed 1 base from V and 0 bases from J, with 6 bases in between. Germline CDR1 SEHNR, CDR2 FQNEAQ (reference sequence). The CDR3 has 14 residues. DNA of the CDR3: TGTGCCAGCAGCTTAGGGCCCCTGAACACTGAAGCTTTCTTT. Encoded protein: CASSLGPLNTEAFF.

The chain combines TRBV4-2 with TRBJ2-3; D gene unclear. The CDR3 is 13 residues long. The V gene lost 2 bases and the J gene lost 4 bases, with 7 bases spanning the gap. Germline CDR1 is LGHNA and CDR2 is YNFKEQ. The DNA of the CDR3 is TGTGCCAGCAGCCAAAGCCATCCAGATACGCAGTATTTT. It yields the protein CASSQSHPDTQYF.

V is TRBV28 and J is TRBJ2-1, with 10 positions matching TRBD2. This CDR3 is 17 amino acids long. The J segment lost 0 bases and the V segment lost 11 bases, leaving 13 bases of the junction unmatched. The germline V gene has CDR1 MDHEN and CDR2 SYDVKM. The CDR3 region has the DNA TGTGCCGGAAGGTCTCTAGCGGGAGCAAGCTCCTACAATGAGCAGTTCTTC. Translating gives CAGRSLAGASSYNEQFF.